The 5 T cell receptor beta chains presented below share a single source sample, sequenced in a study of beta chain features in type 1 diabetes. Study-wide findings and caveats: Across all four CD4+ subsets, people with type 1 diabetes showed modestly shorter TCRB CDR3s.

Expressed TCRB transcripts got sequenced, as all isolated RNA was reverse transcribed. The method was immunoSEQ multiplex PCR; TCRdb's version includes in-frame clones alone and lacks a portion of them. The profile shows about 370,000 clones, roughly a tenth of them singletons. Their antigens remain unidentified. The sequenced sample was central memory CD4+ T cells from blood. The receptors derive from a young man with type 1 diabetes.

This clone showed up just a few times. The rearrangement links TRBV7-2 to TRBJ1-2; perhaps TRBD1 as D (5 bases). The V end was cut by 3 bases, the J end by 4 bases, with 9 bases between. CDR3 length equals 13 residues. Germline V CDR1 and CDR2: SGHTA, FQGNSA. CDR3 sequence reads: CASSLDTVYGYTF. CDR3 nucleotides: TGTGCCAGCAGCTTGGACACTGTCTATGGCTACACCTTC.

This clone was counted a few times. The chain recombines TRBV5-6 with TRBJ1-2, with a tentative D call TRBD1 (5 bases). Germline V gene lookup returns CDR1 SGHDT and CDR2 YYEEEE. Trimming shortened V by 3 bases and J by 5 bases, and 17 bases separated the two germline ends. This CDR3 is 15 amino acids long. The CDR3 sequence is CASSSPTGGDYGYTF. The CDR3 nucleotides are TGTGCCAGCAGCTCCCCTACAGGAGGGGATTATGGCTACACCTTC.

This clone has at least ten counts. This chain connects TRBV5-1 to TRBJ2-1; 7 nucleotides agree with TRBD2. Trimming at V came to 0 bases and at J to 7 bases, leaving 7 bases not matched to a gene. Germline CDR1 is SGHRS and CDR2 is YFSETQ. CDR3 size: 15 residues. CDR3 residues: CASSLGAGLQNEQFF. The CDR3, as DNA: TGCGCCAGCAGCTTGGGAGCGGGACTGCAGAATGAGCAGTTCTTC.

This clone was detected a few times. J is TRBJ2-7 and V is TRBV2; TRBD2 aligns across 8 bases. CDR1 SNHLY and CDR2 FYNNEI come from the germline V gene. The ends lost 9 bases at V and 2 bases at J; junction bases unmatched: 6. This CDR3 has 13 residues. The CDR3 reads CASREGATYEQYF. The CDR3 DNA is TGTGCCAGTCGGGAGGGAGCCACCTACGAGCAGTACTTC.

The J gene is TRBJ1-1, the V gene TRBV7-2; D might be TRBD1 (5 bases). The CDR3 runs to 14 residues. Germline loops: CDR1 SGHTA, CDR2 FQGNSA. Trimming pared 1 base from V and 7 bases from J, leaving 13 bases between. CDR3 sequence reads: CASSLVGGEGEAFF. The DNA of the CDR3 is TGTGCCAGCAGCTTAGTTGGGGGGGAAGGTGAAGCTTTCTTT. Full variable domain (remainder filled in from reference TRBV7-2 and TRBJ1-1): GAGVSQSPSNKVTEKGKDVELRCDPISGHTALYWYRQSLGQGLEFLIYFQGNSAPDKSGLPSDRFSAERTGGSVSTLTIQRTQQEDSAVYLCASSLVGGEGEAFFGQGTRLTVV.